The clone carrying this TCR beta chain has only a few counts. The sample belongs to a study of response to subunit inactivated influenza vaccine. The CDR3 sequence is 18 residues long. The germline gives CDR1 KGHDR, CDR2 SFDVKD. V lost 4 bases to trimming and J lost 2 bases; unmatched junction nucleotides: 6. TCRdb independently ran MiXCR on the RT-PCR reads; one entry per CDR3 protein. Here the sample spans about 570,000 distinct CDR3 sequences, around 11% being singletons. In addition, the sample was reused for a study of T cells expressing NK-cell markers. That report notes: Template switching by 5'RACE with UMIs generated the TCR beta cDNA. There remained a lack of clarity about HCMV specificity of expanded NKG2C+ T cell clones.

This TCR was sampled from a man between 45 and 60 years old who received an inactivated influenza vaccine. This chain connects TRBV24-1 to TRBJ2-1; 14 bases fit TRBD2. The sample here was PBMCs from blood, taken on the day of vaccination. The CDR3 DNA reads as TGTGCCACCAGTGACGAGGGACTAGCGGGAGTTGCCTACAATGAGCAGTTCTTC. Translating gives CATSDEGLAGVAYNEQFF.